Below, one T cell receptor beta chain is given with its context. This clone has a single count. It has no known antigen specificity. No base quality information exists; no much larger clone differs at one position. V loses 1 base at its end and J loses 7 bases; junction bases beyond the gene matches: 9. According to the germline V gene, CDR1 reads MGHRA and CDR2 reads YSYEKL. From cysteine to phenylalanine, the CDR3 is 16 amino acids long. The retained sequence is limited to the CDR3, 48 bases, with the frame set at the first base. The data were taken from a study of cytomegalovirus exposure and HLA in healthy donors (dated by TCRdb to 2017 to 2019). General notes on the study: According to an earlier analysis of 550 to 750 of the donors, about 179 million T cells yielded 117 million unique TCR beta sequences and about 300 Gb of sequence data. In a later genetic analysis, genome-wide SNP genotypes for about three fifths of the roughly 670 donors were used, and that subset was treated as a discovery cohort. Four to six DR-DQ haplotypes were handled as single units for association and clustering, since linkage in the cohort was strong. In a later analysis, previously published TCR beta repertoires from several hundred donors were re-analyzed and high-resolution HLA genotyping was added so that TCR occurrence patterns could be studied. To decide whether each TCR beta V gene segment behaved as functional or pseudogenic, an earlier analysis of approximately 600 of the donors relied on high-throughput TCR beta sequencing. Donor age, sex, ethnicity and CMV serostatus were compiled alongside the repertoire data. The study was designed to test whether signatures of past pathogen exposure could be identified by cataloging public T cell receptors. Of the roughly 410 genotyped donors, 65% to 90% were placed in the genetic ancestry cluster associated with self-reported Caucasian donors. The study profiled the T cell repertoires of hundreds of subjects by immunosequencing and related them to cytomegalovirus serostatus. About 300 gigabases of sequencing data and tens of millions of unique TCR sequences were included in an early release covering several hundred HLA-typed donors. All discovery cohort repertoires had been generated on a single sequencing platform. Among 300 to 450 genotyped donors of the cohort, an average of roughly 240,000 unique TCR beta nucleotide sequences were sequenced per donor, roughly a sixth of them non-productive. In the later analysis, no new phenotypic data were used to find candidate immune exposures; instead, reliance was placed on TCR beta sequences and their occurrence across donors. Along with the roughly 710-subject first cohort, a separate validation cohort of roughly 110 different subjects was used. The number of typed donors differed by locus: about 620-640 for A, B, C, DRB1 and DQB1; approximately 540 for DQA1; over 600 for DPA1; and 400 to 480 for DPB1. Both class I and class II loci were covered by HLA typing, at four-digit resolution. High-throughput TCR immunosequencing, statistical association of individual TCRs with disease status, and machine learning were combined to predict cytomegalovirus infection status. Results and caveats for the whole study, not just this receptor: Strong co-occurrence of HLA alleles, especially DR and DQ, made assigning TCR associations to individual alleles difficult. Most TCR sequences were observed very rarely across donors, whereas some public TCRs were present in many individuals. In a later analysis, HLA-associated TCR beta chains were found to be more clonally expanded and to have lower generation probabilities than equally common non-associated chains. In vitro tests confirmed that a few of the cytomegalovirus-associated TCR beta chains recognize cytomegalovirus antigens. The study listed 150 to 200 TCR beta chains as associated with cytomegalovirus. Correlated functional status among segregating V segments might reflect linkage disequilibrium, but an unknown experimental factor could not be ruled out. About 17 rarely observed V segments, including chromosome 9 orphons, were excluded from the earlier analysis of approximately 500 of the donors because counts were too low. The classifier was reported to diagnose cytomegalovirus status with high specificity and sensitivity in both the original cohort and the validation cohort. According to a later analysis, most CMV-associated TCR beta chains appeared to be HLA-restricted, and the HLA associations seemed to be driven largely by CMV exposure. A later genetic analysis associated a missense DCLRE1C variant with V-gene and J-gene trimming of TCR beta chains, and an independent cohort replicated the association. According to the authors, the approach could potentially be generalized to other disease states and immunological phenotypes. A later genetic analysis reported fewer N-insertions in productive TCRs among donors in an Asian-associated ancestry cluster than the roughly 670-donor mean. HLA typing was unavailable for some donors at each locus, so association tests used only the typed subset. CMV serostatus was the only immune exposure information available for the cohort. In an earlier analysis of around 500 of the donors, most TCR beta V segments appeared in productive rearrangements about 87% or about 30% of the time, broadly matching IMGT annotations. Only TCR beta chains were sequenced in this cohort, and the absence of alpha or paired-chain data limited detectable features. According to a later analysis, TCR association rates differed among HLA loci, with DRB1 alleles showing the most associated TCRs and HLA-C alleles showing the fewest. A group of highly shared sequence variants was considered likely to be a technical artifact of the sequencing pipeline. In a later analysis, several top co-occurrence clusters were reported to appear linked to parvovirus B19, influenza, CMV and Epstein-Barr virus. Specific HLA alleles were associated with 15,000 to 20,000 TCR beta sequences at a false discovery rate of 0.05 in a later analysis. Some IMGT-functional V segments, including TRBV6-2 and TRBV6-3, could not be distinguished by the 87-base-pair reads and were therefore excluded. A further reported finding was that TCR beta sequences accurately predicted the HLA-A and HLA-B alleles for most subjects in the first cohort. The presence/absence analyses assumed that sequencing depth was roughly uniform across donors, and that assumption may not be true.

The cohort comprised fewer than 700 healthy bone marrow donors. At the time of sampling, every cohort member was nominally healthy, though immune exposures that went unrecorded were likely present. The donor tested CMV seronegative and was one of the 352 seronegative cohort members. A peripheral blood sample was collected from each donor, and TCR beta sequencing was performed on peripheral blood mononuclear cells. Genomic DNA extraction from the blood cell samples was performed with the Qiagen DNeasy Blood Extraction Kit. The protocol used for the library was the immunoSEQ multiplex PCR assay. The multiplex PCR relied on a mix of 60 forward primers for TCR Vbeta segments and 13 reverse primers for TCR Jbeta segments. Amplification of the CDR3 region of rearranged TCR beta genes was performed with a multiplex PCR assay on genomic DNA. On the Illumina HiSeq System, the amplified TCR beta libraries were sequenced as 87-base-pair reads. Concerning the study's data processing: In a later analysis, 70 million to 95 million unique TCR beta chains were counted across the roughly 610 repertoires, and some 10 million of these chains were shared by at least two donors. To remove PCR and sequencing errors, raw reads were error-corrected and collapsed into unique sequences using a nearest-neighbor algorithm that merged closely related sequences. To assign V, D and J gene segments, CDR3 sequences were aligned to IMGT reference sequences. For a sequence to be retained, at least a six-nucleotide match to both a V gene segment and a J gene segment was required. A rearrangement was called productive if the CDR3 had no stop codons and remained in frame with V and J, and every other rearrangement was called non-productive. Following IMGT convention, CDR3 was defined as the stretch from the second conserved V-encoded cysteine to the conserved J-encoded phenylalanine. Sequences without an unambiguous match to a single V gene segment were excluded from the earlier analysis of about 600 of the donors. In an earlier analysis of some 590 of the donors, a V segment was called functional when productive rearrangements were above 56.7%, and segregating when the standard deviation between donors exceeded 5%. A statistical classification framework was built to diagnose cytomegalovirus status from the catalog of TCR beta chain sequences. V and J gene assignment, in a later analysis, came from comparing TCR nucleotide sequences with IMGT/GENE-DB human TR gene sequences. Using the TCRdist pipeline, a later analysis assigned CDR3 sequences along with most-parsimonious VDJ recombination scenarios. In a later analysis, each TCR beta chain was defined by its CDR3 amino acid sequence together with its V-gene family, and reads without a unique V-gene family were excluded. To address suspected cross-contamination and a sequencing artifact, a later analysis removed around 600 highly shared, low-generation-probability nucleotide sequences. In a later analysis, a clonal expansion index for each public chain was calculated from normalized within-repertoire ranks of inferred template counts. In a later analysis, generation probabilities were computed with a VDJ recombination model fitted to out-of-frame rearrangements, and the resulting probabilities were checked against IGoR. In a later analysis, hypergeometric tests were used to score TCR-TCR, TCR-HLA and TCR-CMV co-occurrence, with a repertoire-size bias correction applied to TCR pairs. False discovery rates were estimated in a later analysis by permuting HLA or CMV assignments 20 times. A later analysis grouped co-occurring TCRs with DBSCAN, adding TCRdist sequence similarity when clustering within HLA-allele-positive subsets. Repertoires with fewer than 30,000 or more than 120,000 public chains, plus five repertoires with anomalous nucleotide sharing, were excluded from co-occurrence clustering. Entries here come from immuneACCESS through TCRdb and include only in-frame sequences with V and J called. Some clones fail to appear in such tables; in the studies checked, an unresolved V gene covers under half of the shortfall, and the cause of the remainder is unknown. The D gene and trimming were derived from the DNA, and the V and J assignments and clone size from that table. The sample yields about 180,000 clones; roughly three quarters were counted once. About 3% of the sample rests with the top ten.

The sequencing input was PBMCs. The sequence joins TRBV4-1 to TRBJ1-5; a stretch of 8 junction bases matches TRBD1. This sequence originates from a male donor in good health and CMV-seronegative. In nucleotides, the sequence is TGCGCCAGCAGCCAAGTAAGAACAGGGGGGGACCAGCCCCAGCATTTT. Translated, this is CASSQVRTGGDQPQHF.